This TCR beta chain stems from a study of glioma-infiltrating T cells. V shed 5 bases and J shed 3 bases, with 8 bases lying between them. The length of the CDR3 is 13 residues. CDR1 is SGHTA, CDR2 FQGTGA, per germline. Findings of the study overall: Tissue and blood shared very few CDR3 sequences. Tissue-blood divergence was below expectation in non-neoplastic patients, above in gliomas.

This clonotype showed up many times. Its antigen remains unknown. Amplification of TCR alpha and beta CDR3 regions from RNA used iRepertoire nested multiplex PCR. One-step reverse transcription and amplification started from about 100-400 ng of tissue mRNA or PBMC total RNA. Using its own MiXCR run on the multiplex PCR reads, TCRdb lists one record per CDR3 protein. The sample has some 100,000 distinct CDR3 sequences; less than 30% are singletons. Material: glioma tissue, nonneoplastic brain tissue, or PBMCs (not recorded which). The TCR was taken from a human donor with low-grade glioma or glioblastoma, undergoing nonglioma brain surgery, or in good health (not recorded which). The chain joins TRBV7-3 to TRBJ1-5, with a tentative D call TRBD1 (5 bases). CDR3 in amino acids: CASSRGYNQPQHF. The CDR3 coding sequence is TGTGCCAGCAGCAGGGGATACAATCAGCCCCAGCATTTT. Variable domain in full (rest from reference TRBV7-3 and TRBJ1-5): GAGVSQTPSNKVTEKGKYVELRCDPISGHTALYWYRQSLGQGPEFLIYFQGTGAADDSGLPNDRFFAVRPEGSVSTLKIQRTERGDSAVYLCASSRGYNQPQHFGDGTRLSIL.